The source of this T cell receptor beta chain is a study of spatial heterogeneity in lung cancer. V lost 9 bases and J 4 bases, leaving 14 bases between the germline ends. The germline V gene encodes CDR1 KGHDR and CDR2 SFDVKD. The CDR3 sequence is 13 residues long. Time point described: sample taken at primary tumor resection. This clonotype was counted ten times or more. Each CDR3 protein is one row after TCRdb ran MiXCR on the 5' RACE reads. The repertoire holds tens of thousands of distinct CDR3 sequences, 6.5% to 9% seen once, with about 30% in the top ten. This chain connects TRBV24-1 to TRBJ2-5; D might be TRBD1 (6 bases). Sequenced here: PBMCs, sampled at surgery. The receptor was derived from a female donor with early-stage non-small cell lung cancer. This chain's CDR3 is CATQGPVRETQYF. For the CDR3, the DNA is TGTGCCACCCAGGGGCCGGTAAGAGAGACCCAGTACTTC.